Detailed here is one T cell receptor (beta chain). The antigen is not known. Since a much larger clone is just one base distant, this may be a read error. The data originate from a study of tumor-infiltrating lymphocytes in primary liver carcinoma. Across the study: All lesions had stage T1-T3 N0M0 and roughly 4.2 to 10 cm widths.

Out of unsorted whole blood came the blood RNA, and germline DNA was extracted as well. Before the operation took place, roughly 3.6 milliliters of peripheral blood were collected. The V gene lost 4 bases and the J gene lost 8 bases, with 17 bases spanning the gap. CDR3 length equals 15 residues. Germline V gene data show CDR1 as MNHEY and CDR2 as SVGAGI. A constant-region primer primed TCR beta cDNA synthesis from about 530 ng of total RNA. Amplification in three nested multiplex PCR rounds with slightly modified ARM-PCR gave rise to TCR beta libraries. It was with TRBV1-TRBV30 forward primers and a C-beta reverse primer that the first two PCR rounds were run, at about 9 cycles each. TCRdb re-analysed the multiplex PCR reads in MiXCR, keeping a single row per CDR3 protein. The sample holds 300,000 to 350,000 distinct CDR3 sequences, 65% seen once. Points from the study as a whole: Whereas tumor region pairs overlapped more, tumor-adjacent and tumor-blood pairs overlapped less.

The sequencing sample was made of peripheral blood. The TCR was taken from a man aged 40-50 years with primary liver carcinoma and hepatitis B virus infection. The chain uses TRBV6-5 and TRBJ1-4; D gene uncertain. CDR3 in DNA: TGTGCCAGCAGTTGCTCGTTCACCCTGGGGGAAAAACTGTTTTTT. This gives the protein CASSCSFTLGEKLFF.